This T cell receptor beta chain appears in the sequencing data of a study of blood T cells in healthy people across ages. In the study overall: About one barcoded beta molecule per two T cells was captured by template switching.

The authors ran a second PCR of about 6 to 11 cycles using a sample-barcoded 5' primer and a J-beta primer mix. Every single cDNA molecule received a tag from a template-switch adaptor with 12 random nucleotides. TCRdb itself ran the 5' RACE reads through MiXCR, one entry per CDR3 protein. The sample records about 830,000 distinct CDR3 sequences, approximately 65% being singletons. V was pared by 5 bases and J by 3 bases, with 10 bases of the junction left unmatched. Germline-derived CDR1 and CDR2 are SGHRS and YFSETQ. This CDR3 comprises 16 residues. Peripheral blood from each donor was collected in a volume of roughly 9.2 milliliters.

The rearrangement links TRBV5-1 to TRBJ1-1, with TRBD1 identical over 10 bases. The TCR originated in a man aged 25 to 45 in good health. Sequenced sample: blood. The CDR3 DNA sequence: TGCGCCAGCAGGACGACAGGGGGCGCGGGCGACACTGAAGCTTTCTTT. Protein sequence: CASRTTGGAGDTEAFF.